A selection of T cell receptor beta chains follows, all from one sample in a study of radiation and T cells in renal cell carcinoma. Generated by immunoSEQ multiplex PCR, the TCRdb table keeps only in-frame clones and is missing some. The profile covers some 14,000 clones, with just over 55% appearing a single time and over 10% taken by the ten largest. The material was tumor tissue, obtained from a patient whose treatment was nephrectomy without radiotherapy. The receptor source for this set is a man over 45 with renal cell carcinoma. Both conserved end residues are part of each CDR3. D genes are given only for firm matches. Expanded clones get a size class; other rows say once, few or many, or leave the size out.

D gene,CDR3 length,J gene,V gene,clone size,CDR3 DNA,CDR3 protein
.,11,TRBJ2-7,TRBV2,few,TGTGCCAGCAGTGGGCCCTACGAGCAGTACTTC,CASSGPYEQYF
.,13,TRBJ1-4,TRBV6-5,.,TGTGCCAGCAGTACAATCCCGTATGAAAAACTGTTTTTT,CASSTIPYEKLFF
TRBD1,15,TRBJ1-4,TRBV5-1,.,TGCGCCAGCAGCTTGGTGGGAAACAGGGGTGAAAAACTGTTTTTT,CASSLVGNRGEKLFF
.,13,TRBJ2-7,TRBV5-1,.,TGCGCCAGCAGCTTGGGGGCAGGGGACGGGCAGTACTTC,CASSLGAGDGQYF
.,13,TRBJ2-3,TRBV6-5,.,TGTGCCAGCAGTTACACCGACACAGATACGCAGTATTTT,CASSYTDTDTQYF
.,14,TRBJ1-1,TRBV19,once,TGTGCCAGTAAGAGGGAGTTGGTGAACACTGAAGCTTTCTTT,CASKRELVNTEAFF
TRBD1,15,TRBJ1-4,TRBV5-4,few,TGTGCCAGCAGCCTCGGACAGGGGGCCGGAGAAAAACTGTTTTTT,CASSLGQGAGEKLFF
.,14,TRBJ2-1,TRBV11-3,.,TGTGCCAGCAGCCCACACCGACTTAACAATGAGCAGTTCTTC,CASSPHRLNNEQFF
.,14,TRBJ2-5,TRBV2,.,TGTGCCAGCAGTGGGGTAGGAGGCCAAGAGACCCAGTACTTC,CASSGVGGQETQYF
TRBD1,15,TRBJ2-7,TRBV5-1,.,TGCGCCAGCAGCCTTGGGACAGACAAATGGGACGAGCAGTACTTC,CASSLGTDKWDEQYF
.,14,TRBJ1-2,TRBV10-3,.,TGTGCCATCAGCGGCGTTGGGCAGGGAGCTGGCTACACCTTC,CAISGVGQGAGYTF
.,14,TRBJ2-1,TRBV7-8,few,TGTGCCAGCAGCCCCAGGAGAGGGTCCAATGAGCAGTTCTTC,CASSPRRGSNEQFF
.,15,TRBJ2-2,TRBV29-1,.,TGCAGCGCCCTGGGACACGGGGAGTACACCGGGGAGCTGTTTTTT,CSALGHGEYTGELFF
.,18,TRBJ2-1,TRBV6-1,once,TGTGCCAGCAGTGAATGGGGGATTAGTAGTACAACAAGTAATGAGCAGTTCTTC,CASSEWGISSTTSNEQFF
.,16,TRBJ1-6,TRBV5-1,.,TGCGCCAGCAGCTTGGATGGCAGGGACCATAATTCACCCCTCCACTTT,CASSLDGRDHNSPLHF
.,13,TRBJ1-2,TRBV19,few,TGTGCCAGTAGTACCCGGGACTGGTTGAGCTACACCTTC,CASSTRDWLSYTF
TRBD2,15,TRBJ2-1,TRBV7-6,.,TGTGCCAGCAGCAGAGCGGGGGCCATAGGCGATGAGCAGTTCTTC,CASSRAGAIGDEQFF
.,13,TRBJ1-1,TRBV6-4,.,TGTGCCAGCAGTGAACGAGAGAACACTGAAGCTTTCTTT,CASSERENTEAFF
.,15,TRBJ1-6,TRBV15,once,TGTGCCACCACCTCAAGGGCGGAGGGAAATTCACCCCTCCACTTT,CATTSRAEGNSPLHF
.,14,TRBJ1-1,TRBV5-4,few,TGTGCCAGCAGCAAGACTGACTTGAACACTGAAGCTTTCTTT,CASSKTDLNTEAFF
.,14,TRBJ1-3,TRBV10-2,.,TGCGCCAGCTCGGACCGGTACTCTGGAAACACCATATATTTT,CASSDRYSGNTIYF
.,15,TRBJ1-6,TRBV7-2,.,TGTGCCAGCAGCTCCCCGGGCTCCTATAATTCACCCCTCCACTTT,CASSSPGSYNSPLHF
.,15,TRBJ1-2,TRBV7-8,once,TGTGCCAGCAGCCACGAACCGGGACGGGGAGATGGCTACACCTTC,CASSHEPGRGDGYTF
TRBD1,15,TRBJ1-2,TRBV5-1,.,TGCGCCAGCAGCCGAGAAGCCGGGACAGCTTATGGCTACACCTTC,CASSREAGTAYGYTF
.,11,TRBJ1-1,TRBV9,few,TGTGCCAGCGGGGGAAACACTGAAGCTTTCTTT,CASGGNTEAFF
TRBD1,15,TRBJ2-7,TRBV28,.,TGTGCCAGCACCGATTCCGGGACAGGGGCAAGAGAGCAGTACTTC,CASTDSGTGAREQYF
.,13,TRBJ1-2,TRBV2,few,TGTGCCAGCAGTGCACAGGGAACGGATGGCTACACCTTC,CASSAQGTDGYTF
.,14,TRBJ1-2,TRBV5-4,.,TGTGCCAGCAGCCTAGCCATCGGGGGCTATGGCTACACCTTC,CASSLAIGGYGYTF
.,15,TRBJ1-4,TRBV5-6,few,TGTGCCAGCAGCTTTCTGGACGCAGGGGTGGAAAAACTGTTTTTT,CASSFLDAGVEKLFF
TRBD2,15,TRBJ2-3,TRBV4-2,.,TGTGCCAGCAGCTCACTAGCGGGGGACACAGATACGCAGTATTTT,CASSSLAGDTDTQYF
TRBD1,15,TRBJ2-2,TRBV10-2,once,TGCGCCAGCAGGCCCGGGACAGGGATGACCGGGGAGCTGTTTTTT,CASRPGTGMTGELFF
TRBD1,18,TRBJ2-6,TRBV19,.,TGTGCCAGTAGTTCCACCCGACAGGGGGATTTGGGGGCCAACGTCCTGACTTTC,CASSSTRQGDLGANVLTF
.,12,TRBJ2-3,TRBV7-2,.,TGTGCCAGCAGCTTCCTTTCAGATACGCAGTATTTT,CASSFLSDTQYF
TRBD1,14,TRBJ2-3,TRBV7-3,.,TGTGCCAGCAGCCCGGACAGGGCTCCAGATACGCAGTATTTT,CASSPDRAPDTQYF
.,14,TRBJ2-7,TRBV6-6,.,TGTGCCAGCAGTTACCGGGACGCCTCCTACGAGCAGTACTTC,CASSYRDASYEQYF
TRBD1,15,TRBJ2-1,TRBV7-2,.,TGTGCCAGCAGCTGGCGGTCAGGGGGCGGGAATGAGCAGTTCTTC,CASSWRSGGGNEQFF
.,11,TRBJ2-1,TRBV5-5,large,TGTGCCAGCAGCTGGGGCAATGAGCAGTTCTTC,CASSWGNEQFF
.,18,TRBJ1-1,TRBV5-5,.,TGTGCCAGCAGCTTGTCCCTTGGCCCCTGGACAGCCCAAACTGAAGCTTTCTTT,CASSLSLGPWTAQTEAFF
.,14,TRBJ2-2,TRBV5-1,.,TGCGCCAGCAGCTTTGGGCGGGACACCGGGGAGCTGTTTTTT,CASSFGRDTGELFF
TRBD1,15,TRBJ1-1,TRBV6-5,.,TGTGCCAGCAGTTACGGGGACAGGGTTTTCACTGAAGCTTTCTTT,CASSYGDRVFTEAFF
TRBD1,16,TRBJ2-6,TRBV5-1,.,TGCGCCAGCAGCATGACAGGGGGCAACGGGGCCAACGTCCTGACTTTC,CASSMTGGNGANVLTF
.,15,TRBJ1-5,TRBV19,.,TGTGCCAGTAGTAGACAGCGAATGGCAAATCAGCCCCAGCATTTT,CASSRQRMANQPQHF
.,11,TRBJ1-2,TRBV5-5,.,TGTGCCAGCAGCTCGGGGTATGGCTACACCTTC,CASSSGYGYTF
TRBD2,16,TRBJ2-1,TRBV5-4,.,TGTGCCAGCAGCTTGGATAAGCGGGGGGGGTACAATGAGCAGTTCTTC,CASSLDKRGGYNEQFF
.,16,TRBJ2-1,TRBV5-1,.,TGCGCCAGCAGCTCGGGACCTACCCAATCCTACAATGAGCAGTTCTTC,CASSSGPTQSYNEQFF
TRBD1,13,TRBJ1-5,TRBV28,.,TGTGCCAGCAGCTTGACAGGGGGTCGGCCCCAGCATTTT,CASSLTGGRPQHF
TRBD2,15,TRBJ2-3,TRBV2,.,TGTGCCAGCAGTGCCGAGCGGGGACCGCTTGATACGCAGTATTTT,CASSAERGPLDTQYF
.,13,TRBJ1-4,TRBV2,.,TGTGCCAGCGGGGCAGATCATAATGAAAAACTGTTTTTT,CASGADHNEKLFF
TRBD1,15,TRBJ2-3,TRBV6-4,.,TGTGCCAGCAGTGACTCGGGACAGGGGCGAGATACGCAGTATTTT,CASSDSGQGRDTQYF
.,14,TRBJ1-1,TRBV11-1,once,TGTGCCAGCAGCTTACGGGGTTACAGGGATGAAGCTTTCTTT,CASSLRGYRDEAFF
.,14,TRBJ2-6,TRBV5-1,.,TGCGCCAGCATGGAGAATCCTGGGGCCAACGTCCTGACTTTC,CASMENPGANVLTF
.,15,TRBJ2-1,TRBV19,.,TGTGCCAGTAGTTTACGACAAGGAACATACAATGAGCAGTTCTTC,CASSLRQGTYNEQFF
.,15,TRBJ2-7,TRBV27,.,TGTGCCAGCAAACCATTCCAGGGTGCTTACTACGAGCAGTACTTC,CASKPFQGAYYEQYF
TRBD2,15,TRBJ2-1,TRBV5-1,.,TGCGCCAGCAGCTTGGTCCTAGCGGGGAGGGATGAGCAGTTCTTC,CASSLVLAGRDEQFF
TRBD1,14,TRBJ1-6,TRBV19,.,TGTGCCAGTAGTTCCGACAGGGTGAATTCACCCCTCCACTTT,CASSSDRVNSPLHF
TRBD1,14,TRBJ1-2,TRBV9,few,TGTGCCAGCAGCGTCACAGGGGGCGACTATGGCTACACCTTC,CASSVTGGDYGYTF
.,16,TRBJ1-3,TRBV5-1,.,TGCGCCAGCAGCTTGGAAGCAGGGAGCTCTGGAAACACCATATATTTT,CASSLEAGSSGNTIYF
.,13,TRBJ1-2,TRBV19,.,TGTGCCAGTACCCAACAGGGCCTCTTTGGCTACACCTTC,CASTQQGLFGYTF
.,18,TRBJ1-6,TRBV7-2,.,TGTGCCAGCAGCTTAGTAGGACCAGGGAGCGCCATAGATTCACCCCTCCACTTT,CASSLVGPGSAIDSPLHF